These 15 T cell receptor beta chains were sequenced from one sample in a study of Graves' ophthalmopathy and Graves' hyperthyroidism. RNA transcripts provided the template for amplifying TCR beta CDR3 regions. Amplification began with first-round RT-PCR using HTBI primers, then second-round multiplex PCR was performed. TCRdb redid the calling of the multiplex PCR reads with MiXCR, one entry per CDR3 protein. Here the sample spans 260,000 or so distinct CDR3 sequences, about 46% being singletons. Source material: peripheral blood. The receptors here all came from an adult man with Graves' ophthalmopathy.

The sample holds a few counts of this clonotype. The chain recombines TRBV7-9 with TRBJ2-2, with TRBD1 identical over 8 bases. Trimming cost V 5 bases and J 1 base; bases outside gene matches: 3. The germline V gene encodes CDR1 SEHNR and CDR2 FQNEAQ (reference sequence). This CDR3 has 15 residues. This CDR3 is CASSQGQGNTGELFF. The DNA of the CDR3 is TGTGCCAGCAGCCAAGGACAGGGGAACACCGGGGAGCTGTTTTTT.

In the case of this clonotype: This may stem from a read error, because a much larger clone lies one nucleotide away. The chain combines TRBV29-1 with TRBJ2-7, with D unresolved. V was pared by 0 bases and J by 2 bases, with 2 bases between. This CDR3 contains 11 residues. Germline V CDR1 and CDR2: SQVTM, ANQGSEA. This CDR3 is CSVEDTYEQYF. In DNA form, the CDR3 reads TGCAGCGTTGAAGACACCTACGAGCAGTACTTC.

This clonotype was counted only a few times. The chain combines TRBV7-2 with TRBJ1-1; TRBD1 is a possible D gene (5 bases). From germline, CDR1 is SGHTA and CDR2 FQGNSA. The V and J ends lost 6 bases and 4 bases respectively, with 12 bases between them. The CDR3 runs 13 residues. CDR3 loop: CASSLPGGTEAFF. The CDR3 DNA reads TGTGCCAGCAGTTTACCGGGGGGCACTGAAGCTTTCTTT.

This sequence joins TRBV7-3 and TRBJ2-2; 10 bases are a match to TRBD1. V lost 4 bases and J lost 7; bases outside the gene matches: 9. CDR3 length: 16 amino acids. Germline values: CDR1 SGHTA, CDR2 FQGTGA. The CDR3 sequence: CASSYRLGQGSGELFF. CDR3 in DNA: TGTGCCAGCAGCTATCGGCTGGGACAGGGGAGCGGGGAGCTGTTTTTT.

This clonotype appeared a single time. The J gene is TRBJ1-6, the V gene TRBV5-4, with TRBD1 identical over 7 bases. Germline CDR1 and CDR2: SGHNT and YYREEE (reference sequence). The V gene end was trimmed by 2 bases and the J gene end by 3 bases; junction bases not matched to a gene: 8. CDR3 size: 17 residues. Here the CDR3 reads CASSFGSTGYYNSPLHF. The DNA of the CDR3 is TGTGCCAGCAGCTTTGGGTCGACAGGGTACTATAATTCACCCCTCCACTTT.

This chain joins TRBV7-9 and TRBJ1-1; 7 bases are shared with TRBD1. The CDR3 covers 12 residues. Germline V gene sequence: CDR1 SEHNR, CDR2 FQNEAQ (reference sequence). CDR3 amino acids: CAGEGASTEAFF. In nucleotides, the CDR3 is TGTGCGGGGGAGGGGGCAAGCACTGAAGCTTTCTTT.

This chain connects TRBV29-1 to TRBJ1-2, with no clear D. V gave up 8 bases and J gave up 8 bases, with 15 bases separating them. This CDR3 is 11 amino acids long. In germline, CDR1 is SQVTM, CDR2 ANQGSEA. The CDR3 loop is CSLASPEGYTF. The CDR3 nucleotides are TGCAGCTTAGCCAGCCCGGAGGGCTACACCTTC.

The genes are TRBV25-1 and TRBJ2-7; 8 bases align to TRBD1. This CDR3 contains 15 residues. J gave up 3 bases and V 1 base, and 5 bases lay outside the gene matches. Germline V gene sequence: CDR1 MGHDK, CDR2 SYGVNS. CDR3 bases: TGTGCCAGCAGTGAATCTGGACAGGGTTTCTACGAGCAGTACTTC. Protein: CASSESGQGFYEQYF.

The chain links TRBV5-4 to TRBJ2-5; tentative D call: TRBD2 (6 bases). The germline CDR1 and CDR2 sequences are SGHNT and YYREEE (reference sequence). The CDR3 consists of 16 residues. V dropped 2 bases and J dropped 3 bases, with 17 bases sitting between them. The CDR3 DNA follows: TGTGCCAGCAGCTTTCCGGGGAAGGGAGGCGAAGAGACCCAGTACTTC. It yields the protein CASSFPGKGGEETQYF.

The V call is TRBV12-3 or TRBV12-4, the J call TRBJ1-1; TRBD1 is a possible D gene (5 bases). Trimming cost V 6 bases and J 8 bases, with 13 bases left between them. The CDR3 has 12 amino acids. CDR3 protein: CASSPLGEEAFF. The DNA for the CDR3 is TGTGCCAGCAGCCCCCTGGGGGAAGAAGCTTTCTTT.

This clonotype was observed at least ten times. The chain joins TRBV15 to TRBJ2-6; weak D call: TRBD2 (6 bases). This CDR3 comprises 17 residues. Germline CDR1 and CDR2: LNHNV and YYDKDF (reference sequence). V was cut by 0 bases and J by 0 bases, with 9 bases left in between. CDR3 in DNA: TGTGCCACCAGCAGAGATGGAGGGAACTCTGGGGCCAACGTCCTGACTTTC. It yields the protein CATSRDGGNSGANVLTF.

This clonotype occurred many times. J is TRBJ1-1 and V is TRBV2; 9 nucleotides line up with TRBD1. Germline-derived CDR1 and CDR2 are SNHLY and FYNNEI. The CDR3 runs to 14 residues. The ends lost 7 bases at V and 4 bases at J; junction bases unmatched: 7. Written as DNA, the CDR3 is TGTGCCAGCAAAGAACAGGGGGCTCGCACTGAAGCTTTCTTT. It translates to CASKEQGARTEAFF.

The CDR3 reads CASSDRTSGANVLTF. For the CDR3, the DNA is TGTGCCAGTAGTGATCGGACCTCTGGGGCCAACGTCCTGACTTTC. V is TRBV19 and J is TRBJ2-6; D is unclear. V lost 5 bases to trimming and J lost 0 bases, with 8 bases between them. The CDR3 is 15 amino acids. Germline V gene lookup returns CDR1 LNHDA and CDR2 SQIVND (reference sequence).

This chain uses TRBV7-2 with TRBJ2-7; 10 nucleotides match TRBD2. CDR1 SGHTA and CDR2 FQGNSA come from the germline V gene. The CDR3 runs to 18 residues. After removal of 3 bases from V and 2 bases from J, the junction contained 13 bases not matched to a gene. CDR3: CASSFFSGGAGIPYEQYF. The CDR3 DNA sequence: TGTGCCAGCAGCTTTTTCAGCGGGGGGGCTGGTATACCCTACGAGCAGTACTTC.

This clonotype turned up a few times. This chain joins TRBV12-3 or TRBV12-4 and TRBJ2-7; TRBD1 agrees at 11 bases. V lost 5 bases, J lost 2 bases, and 5 bases stayed unmatched. This CDR3 region has 15 residues. The chain's CDR3 is CASSHPGQGAYEQYF. For the CDR3, the DNA is TGTGCCAGCAGTCATCCGGGACAGGGGGCCTACGAGCAGTACTTC.